This T cell receptor beta chain emerged from a study of CD8 T cells in Susac syndrome. After extraction with the RNeasy kit, roughly 0.45 to 1 ug of the RNA was reverse transcribed using random hexamers. TCRdb recomputed calls from the immunoSEQ multiplex PCR reads with MiXCR, one row per CDR3 protein. The sample includes some 150,000 distinct CDR3 sequences, over 90% of them seen just once. Germline V gene lookup returns CDR1 SGHTA and CDR2 FQGNSA. This CDR3 contains 12 residues. The V and J ends lost 3 bases and 8 bases respectively, with 10 bases between them. The sample was CD4+ T cells from PBMCs. The chain joins TRBV7-2 to TRBJ1-2; no definite D call. This receptor was identified in a human donor with Susac syndrome. CDR3 amino acids: CASSFAPGGYTF. In nucleotides, the CDR3 is TGTGCCAGCAGCTTCGCCCCCGGGGGCTACACCTTC.